This T cell receptor (beta chain) is from a study of blood T cell repertoires in COVID-19 (dated by TCRdb to the early 2020s). Study-wide context: Samples covering the acute and convalescent phases of COVID-19 were provided by collaborators in the United States, Italy and Spain. The repertoires were released in a freely available public database meant as a resource for research on the immune response to SARS-CoV-2. The material from the prospective study consisted of cDNA or gDNA derived from T cells, B-cell-depleted T cells, or PBMCs. The dataset comprised deeply sampled blood TCRbeta repertoires from subjects exposed to, actively infected with, or recovered from COVID-19. The sample metadata nearly always contained a de-identified subject ID, COVID-19 status, age in years and sex. The samples were drawn from two sources: the first 160 participants of the ongoing ImmuneRACE study, and over 950 subjects contributed by 6 global collaborators. Where HLA class I and class II types were available, the types were taken from metadata supplied by the sample provider, not from assay-based typing. What the study reported, not specific to this receptor: Clinical and demographic metadata were provided uncurated, with the amount varying by source and participant.

Participants in the prospective study were enrolled through a virtual design, were aged roughly 18 to 90 years, and lived in about 25 United States geographic areas. In the prospective study, participants were assigned to cohorts based on the clinical history participants reported in a screening survey and a study questionnaire. Each participant in the prospective study had whole blood, serum and a nasopharyngeal or oropharyngeal swab collected by mobile phlebotomists. Over a roughly two-month period, participants in the prospective study had the option of providing additional blood draws and questionnaires. Before DNA extraction, blood samples from the prospective study were shipped at room temperature or frozen. In this sample, this clone turned up once. It has no known antigen specificity. No much larger clone is present one base from it, and per-base qualities are unavailable. The immunoSEQ Assay, a bias-controlled multiplex PCR, was used to amplify TCRbeta CDR3 regions from genomic DNA. Turning to the authors' computational methods: The number of nucleated cells in each sample was estimated by amplification of reference gene primers within the assay. Sequence reads were collapsed and filtered to measure the absolute abundance of every unique TCRbeta CDR3 rearrangement. Productive Simpson clonality was computed per sample as the square root of Simpson's diversity index over productive rearrangements. Held by TCRdb, this immuneACCESS table contains in-frame sequences only and omits some clones. Under half of the omission traces to an unresolved V gene where checked; the cause of the rest is unknown. That table supplies the V and J calls and clone size; D and trimming were determined from the DNA. The sample table lists hundreds of thousands of clones, 65% to 85% of them with a count of one. The ten largest make up about 7.2% of the sample.

The receptor was isolated from a woman aged 40 to 55 with acute COVID-19. The sequencing input was PBMCs or T cells enriched from blood (not recorded which).

This receptor carries the CDR3 CASSQNRVRNTEAFF. At the DNA level, the sequence is TGTGCCAGCAGCCAAAACAGGGTTAGGAACACTGAAGCTTTCTTT. The sequence joins TRBV3-1 (or the pseudogene TRBV3-2) to TRBJ1-1; TRBD1 is a weak D gene call, 6 bases matching. The CDR3 has 15 amino acids, counting the end cysteine and phenylalanine. Left in the record is the CDR3 DNA by itself, 45 bases read in frame from the first base. Between the V and J ends, shortened by 2 bases and 1 base respectively, the junction contains 11 bases. CDR1 and CDR2 were assigned from the germline V gene (reference sequence) as LGHDT and YNNKEL.